These 20 T cell receptor beta chains were sequenced from one sample in a study of shared clonotypes between healthy human individuals. Profiling relied on immunoSEQ multiplex PCR, and the TCRdb table lists in-frame clones only, not all of them. The sample consists of roughly 2,000,000 clones, around 95% of them appearing once. The naive CD8 subset, CD45RO-negative cells positively selected for CCR7, excluded terminally differentiated effector memory CD45RA+ cells. Sequences were obtained from naive CD8+ T cells from PBMCs. These receptors originate from a man between 18 and 35 years old in good health. Some clones in this sample may be carry-over from other donors' samples.

This clone has more than one count but fewer than ten. V gene TRBV7-2 combines with J gene TRBJ1-2, with TRBD1 as a possible D gene (6 bases). The germline V and J ends were trimmed by 5 bases and 4 bases, with 17 bases remaining between them. This CDR3 has 15 amino acids. Germline CDR1 SGHTA, CDR2 FQGNSA. CDR3 sequence reads: CASSPARTAFYGYTF. CDR3 nucleotides: TGTGCCAGCAGCCCTGCGAGGACAGCCTTCTATGGCTACACCTTC.

This clone turned up a few times. CDR3 amino acids: CASSLFPGAGTEAFF. CDR3 in DNA: TGTGCCAGCAGTTTATTTCCGGGCGCGGGCACTGAAGCTTTCTTT. The V and J genes are TRBV27 and TRBJ1-1; no definite D call. This CDR3 is built from 15 residues. Trimming removed 1 base at V and 4 bases at J, with 13 bases between. Germline loops: CDR1 MNHEY, CDR2 SMNVEV (reference sequence).

Worth noting for this clone: The CDR3 ends on some other residue instead of the conserved phenylalanine or tryptophan, so this is likely a read error. No DNA is shown, since the ends of the CDR3 on it are uncertain; the CDR3 is the one TCRdb lists. This chain links TRBV15 with TRBJ2-7; TRBD1 is the table's D call, not checked against the DNA. Counting both end residues, the CDR3 totals 14 amino acids. Germline V gene data show CDR1 as LNHNV and CDR2 as YYDKDF (reference sequence). CDR3 amino acids: CATSREDRGRYEVS.

Only a few counts were recorded for this clone. The identical CDR3 is also encoded by other nucleotide sequences in the sample. The CDR3 sequence is CASSVGAGGYEQYF. In DNA form, the CDR3 reads TGTGCCAGCAGCGTAGGGGCAGGGGGCTACGAGCAGTACTTC. The V call is TRBV9, the J call TRBJ2-7, with 7 bases that match TRBD1. The germline V gene encodes CDR1 SGDLS and CDR2 YYNGEE. The CDR3 totals 14 residues. V lost 0 bases to trimming and J lost 3 bases; unmatched junction nucleotides: 3.

V and J are TRBV7-9 and TRBJ1-4; perhaps TRBD1 as D (6 bases). CDR3 size: 15 residues. Germline values: CDR1 SEHNR, CDR2 FQNEAQ (reference sequence). Trimming cost V 2 bases and J 5 bases, with 12 bases left between them. The CDR3 sequence is CASSLPQDRNEKLFF. The CDR3 DNA reads as TGTGCCAGCAGCTTACCCCAGGACAGAAATGAAAAACTGTTTTTT.

V usage is TRBV2 and J usage is TRBJ2-1, with 11 bases aligning to TRBD2. Germline loops: CDR1 SNHLY, CDR2 FYNNEI. The CDR3 is 15 amino acids. The V gene end was trimmed by 6 bases and the J gene end by 5 bases; junction bases not matched to a gene: 6. DNA for the CDR3: TGTGCCAGCAGCGTTCTAGCGGGAGGCCACAATGAGCAGTTCTTC. Its translation is CASSVLAGGHNEQFF.

The chain couples TRBV19 to TRBJ1-2; no firm D call. In germline, CDR1 is LNHDA, CDR2 SQIVND (reference sequence). The CDR3 spans 12 residues. Trimming removed 4 bases from V and 4 bases from J, with 7 bases in between. The DNA for the CDR3 is TGTGCCAGTAGTACGGGCCGCTATGGCTACACCTTC. Amino acid sequence: CASSTGRYGYTF. The full variable domain, completed using reference TRBV19 and TRBJ1-2, is DGGITQSPKYLFRKEGQNVTLSCEQNLNHDAMYWYRQDPGQGLRLIYYSQIVNDFQKGDIAEGYSVSREKKESFPLTVTSAQKNPTAFYLCASSTGRYGYTFGSGTRLTVV.

This chain uses TRBV7-9 with TRBJ1-2; D not certain. Germline V gene sequence: CDR1 SEHNR, CDR2 FQNEAQ (reference sequence). CDR3 size: 15 residues. V shed 2 bases and J shed 3 bases, with 13 bases lying between them. The CDR3 reads CASSLSLRADYGYTF. CDR3 sequence (DNA): TGTGCCAGCAGCTTAAGTCTGCGGGCGGACTATGGCTACACCTTC.

The sample holds one count of this clone. The rearrangement joins TRBV7-2 to TRBJ1-4; TRBD1 agrees at 8 bases. V shed 5 bases and J 6 bases; nucleotides not matched to a gene: 11. Looked up from germline, CDR1 is SGHTA and CDR2 is FQGNSA. CDR3 length: 16 residues. The CDR3 here is CASSPSIRTGYEKLFF. The CDR3 nucleotides read TGTGCCAGCAGCCCCAGTATAAGGACAGGGTATGAAAAACTGTTTTTT.

This clone was seen only a few times. The chain joins TRBV29-1 to TRBJ1-4; maybe TRBD1 (6 bases). The CDR3 length is 14 residues. Germline V gene lookup returns CDR1 SQVTM and CDR2 ANQGSEA. V lost 7 bases and J lost 5, with 17 bases in between. The CDR3 region has the DNA TGCAGCGCAGAAACAGGGCGCTCGAATGAAAAACTGTTTTTT. Translated, it gives CSAETGRSNEKLFF.

The genes are TRBV28 and TRBJ2-4, with D possibly being TRBD2 (7 bases). V was shortened by 6 bases and J by 3 bases, with 21 bases between the two germline ends. This CDR3 has 17 amino acids. Germline lookup yields CDR1 MDHEN and CDR2 SYDVKM. The DNA of the CDR3 is TGTGCCAGCAGCTCCGGGGGGCTAAGAGGGAGCAAAAACATTCAGTACTTC. It translates to CASSSGGLRGSKNIQYF.

J is TRBJ2-2 and V is TRBV19; D ambiguous. The CDR3 runs to 13 residues. V was pared by 11 bases and J by 6 bases, with 16 bases between. The germline CDR1 and CDR2 sequences are LNHDA and SQIVND (reference sequence). The chain's CDR3 is CAASDEKAGELFF. For the CDR3, the DNA is TGTGCCGCCTCGGACGAGAAGGCCGGGGAGCTGTTTTTT. Filled out from reference TRBV19 and TRBJ2-2, the complete variable domain reads DGGITQSPKYLFRKEGQNVTLSCEQNLNHDAMYWYRQDPGQGLRLIYYSQIVNDFQKGDIAEGYSVSREKKESFPLTVTSAQKNPTAFYLCAASDEKAGELFFGEGSRLTVL.

This rearrangement joins TRBV28 to TRBJ2-1; 7 nucleotides line up with TRBD1. The CDR3 length is 14 residues. After removal of 5 bases from V and 4 bases from J, the junction contained 5 bases not matched to a gene. Germline V CDR1 and CDR2: MDHEN, SYDVKM. CDR3 protein: CASSPKTGYNEQFF. DNA for the CDR3: TGTGCCAGCAGTCCGAAGACAGGGTACAATGAGCAGTTCTTC.

Of note for this clone: The same CDR3 arises from other DNA sequences in this sample as well. J is TRBJ1-5 and V is TRBV19; D call uncertain. CDR1 is LNHDA and CDR2 is SQIVND in the germline V gene (reference sequence). CDR3 size: 14 residues. Trimming removed 2 bases at V and 0 bases at J, with 5 bases between. CDR3 coding DNA: TGTGCCAGTAGTATACGGTATAGCAATCAGCCCCAGCATTTT. This gives the protein CASSIRYSNQPQHF.

The J gene is TRBJ1-1, the V gene TRBV9; a weak D match, TRBD1 (5 bases). Trimming cost V 2 bases and J 1 base, with 12 bases left between them. From germline, CDR1 is SGDLS and CDR2 YYNGEE. The CDR3 runs to 15 residues. For the CDR3, the DNA is TGTGCCAGCAGCGTCCACGGGGCCCCGAACACTGAAGCTTTCTTT. Protein sequence: CASSVHGAPNTEAFF.

This chain uses TRBV28 with TRBJ1-5; no firm D call. Germline V lookup: CDR1 MDHEN, CDR2 SYDVKM. CDR3 length equals 13 residues. Trimming cost V 6 bases and J 3 bases, with 9 bases left between them. The CDR3 loop reads CASSSQPNQPQHF. In DNA form, the CDR3 reads TGTGCCAGCAGCTCCCAGCCCAATCAGCCCCAGCATTTT.

The chain employs TRBV4-1 and TRBJ1-2; 7 nucleotides match TRBD1. From germline, CDR1 is MGHRA and CDR2 YSYEKL. The CDR3 has 12 residues. With V trimmed by 4 bases and J by 8 bases, 4 bases remained unmatched. The DNA of the CDR3 is TGCGCCAGCAGCCCCGACAGGGTCGGCTACACCTTC. Its protein is CASSPDRVGYTF.

V is TRBV7-2 and J is TRBJ2-1; D may match TRBD1 or TRBD2 (5 bases each). Germline CDR1 SGHTA, CDR2 FQGNSA. The germline V and J ends were trimmed by 1 base and 8 bases, with 18 bases remaining between them. The CDR3 is 16 residues long. The CDR3 DNA follows: TGTGCCAGCAGCTTAGGTCTTGGGACCCCCCAGGATGAGCAGTTCTTC. Residues: CASSLGLGTPQDEQFF.

Here the CDR3 DNA reads TGTGCCAGCACACGGCTAGCGGAGACCGGGGAGCTGTTTTTT. Protein: CASTRLAETGELFF. The chain is built from TRBV28 and TRBJ2-2; 7 nucleotides align to TRBD2. V lost 7 bases to trimming and J lost 5 bases; unmatched junction nucleotides: 7. CDR3 length: 14 residues. CDR1 and CDR2 (germline): MDHEN, SYDVKM.

The V and J genes are TRBV5-6 and TRBJ1-1; D is undetermined. The CDR3 has 15 residues. The V gene lost 0 bases and the J gene lost 1 base, with 10 bases spanning the gap. Germline V gives CDR1 SGHDT, CDR2 YYEEEE. The CDR3 spells CASSLAGGPNTEAFF. CDR3 in DNA: TGTGCCAGCAGCTTGGCGGGCGGCCCGAACACTGAAGCTTTCTTT.